This T cell receptor beta chain was documented in a study of blood T cell repertoires in COVID-19. At the level of the study: Samples taken during acute and convalescent COVID-19 were collected in the United States, Italy and Spain. Sources were T cells, B-cell-depleted T cells, or PBMCs; the material itself was cDNA or gDNA.

Original processing notes: Nucleated cell counts were estimated from reference gene primer amplification. This table comes from immunoSEQ multiplex PCR, and its TCRdb copy is limited to in-frame clones, with some not included. The V and J calls and the clone size are those of that table, but D and trimming were determined from the DNA. The data hold about 130,000 clones, with about 80% observed a single time. The CDR3 is made up of 15 amino acids. V was shortened by 3 bases and J by 0 bases, with 11 bases between the two germline ends. Germline V gives CDR1 MGHRA, CDR2 YSYEKL. In terms of age and location, participants ranged from roughly 18 to 100 years and lived in under 30 US areas.

The sample taken for sequencing was PBMCs or T cells enriched from blood (not recorded which). The receptor was derived from a woman between 45 and 60 years old who had recovered from COVID-19. V and J are TRBV4-1 and TRBJ1-2; D remains unclear. CDR3 sequence reads: CASSQKRNANYGYTF. CDR3 DNA: TGCGCCAGCAGCCAGAAGAGGAACGCTAACTATGGCTACACCTTC.